This note documents a single T cell receptor (beta chain) sequence. The antigen is not known. This entry belongs to a study of cytomegalovirus exposure and HLA in healthy donors. The study, taken as a whole, reports: A later analysis linked a missense variant in DCLRE1C to the trimming of TCR beta V and J genes. The study assumed roughly uniform donor sequencing depth for presence/absence analyses. 16,951 TCR beta sequences were associated with HLA alleles at 0.05 false discovery rate in a later analysis.

13 Jbeta primers and 60 Vbeta primers were used for the PCR. The protocol was immunoSEQ multiplex PCR, while the TCRdb copy is restricted to in-frame clones and leaves out a portion. The sample includes more than 60,000 clones, around three quarters of them seen just once. CDR1 LGHNA and CDR2 YSLEER come from the germline V gene. The CDR3 totals 14 residues. The J segment lost 5 bases and the V segment lost 0 bases, leaving 4 bases of the junction unmatched. The TCR was taken from a young woman in good health and CMV-seronegative. Material for sequencing was PBMCs. The chain couples TRBV4-3 to TRBJ2-7, with 7 bases lining up with TRBD1. The CDR3 DNA reads TGCGCCAGCAGCCAAGAGACAGGGCTAAACGAGCAGTACTTC. This sequence encodes CASSQETGLNEQYF.